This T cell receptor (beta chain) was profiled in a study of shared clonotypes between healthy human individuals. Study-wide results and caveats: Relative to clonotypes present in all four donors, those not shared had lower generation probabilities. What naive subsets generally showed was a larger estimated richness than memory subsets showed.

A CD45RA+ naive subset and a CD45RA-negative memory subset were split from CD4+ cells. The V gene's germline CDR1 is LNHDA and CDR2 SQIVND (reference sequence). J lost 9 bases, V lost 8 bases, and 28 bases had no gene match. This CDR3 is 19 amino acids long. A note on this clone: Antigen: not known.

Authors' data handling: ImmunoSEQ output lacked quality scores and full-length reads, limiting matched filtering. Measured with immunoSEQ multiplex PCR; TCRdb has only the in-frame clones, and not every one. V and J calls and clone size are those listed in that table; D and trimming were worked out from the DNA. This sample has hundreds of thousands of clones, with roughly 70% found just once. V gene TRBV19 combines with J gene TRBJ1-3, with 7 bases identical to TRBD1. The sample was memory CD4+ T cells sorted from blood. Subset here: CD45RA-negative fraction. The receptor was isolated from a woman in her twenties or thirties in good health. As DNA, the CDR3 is TGTGCCAGTCAGAACAGGGGAGTGGATCGGGACCGGACTCGAGGCACCATATATTTT. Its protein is CASQNRGVDRDRTRGTIYF.